This TCR beta chain was documented in a study of shared clonotypes between healthy human individuals. Looking at the study overall: Ranging from 18 to 49 in age, donors were a couple of women and a few men.

Concerning this clone: A read error is possible here, since a much larger clone lies one base away.

The repertoire was sequenced with immunoSEQ multiplex PCR; TCRdb's copy has only in-frame clones and lacks some. Of roughly 2.1 million clones listed, about 92% are singletons. Naivety among CD8 cells was defined by CD45RO negativity and positive CCR7 selection, thereby excluding terminally differentiated effector memory CD45RA+ cells. Germline V lookup: CDR1 SEHNR, CDR2 FQNEAQ (reference sequence). The CDR3 runs 10 residues. V lost 2 bases and J 9 bases, leaving 2 bases between the germline ends. This clonotype originated in a man aged 18 to 30 in good health. Some clones in this sample may be carry-over from other donors' samples. V usage is TRBV7-9 and J usage is TRBJ2-1, with D unresolved. Sequencing was done on a sample of naive CD8+ T cells from PBMCs. This CDR3 is CASSLIEQFF. The CDR3 nucleotides read TGTGCCAGCAGCTTAATTGAGCAGTTCTTC. Using reference TRBV7-9 and TRBJ2-1 for the parts outside the CDR3, the full variable domain is DTGVSQNPRHKITKRGQNVTFRCDPISEHNRLYWYRQTLGQGPEFLTYFQNEAQLEKSRLLSDRFSAERPKGSFSTLEIQRTEQGDSAMYLCASSLIEQFFGPGTRLTVL.